Below, one T cell receptor beta chain is given with its context. The sample comes from a study of blood T cell repertoires in COVID-19. Study information: There were acute and convalescent COVID-19 samples, and they came from the United States, Italy and Spain. Nucleic acid was either cDNA or gDNA, and it came from T cells, B-cell-depleted T cells, or PBMCs.

Germline loops: CDR1 MNHEY, CDR2 SVGAGI. CDR3 length: 13 residues. Trimming pared 6 bases from V and 3 bases from J, leaving 9 bases between. Source study methods: By means of reference gene primer amplification, nucleated cell counts were estimated. Measured with immunoSEQ multiplex PCR; TCRdb has only the in-frame clones, and not every one. The V and J calls and clone size come from that table; D and trimming were worked out from the DNA. The sample has roughly 300,000 clones; roughly 88% are singletons. Material: peripheral blood. This receptor was identified in a man in his late teens or twenties with active or convalescent COVID-19. The chain is built from TRBV6-5 and TRBJ1-5; D perhaps matches TRBD1 (5 bases). Here the CDR3 DNA reads TGTGCCAGCAGGCGACAGCTCAATCAGCCCCAGCATTTT. It specifies CASRRQLNQPQHF.